Listed below are T cell receptor beta chains from one sample, sequenced in a study of T cell responses to AZD1222 COVID-19 vaccine. Profiled with immunoSEQ multiplex PCR; TCRdb holds only in-frame clones, not every one. The sample lists some 180,000 clones, around 90% occurring once. The sample consisted of peripheral blood, taken 28 days after the second dose of the MenACWY control vaccine. These receptors came from an adult who received the MenACWY meningococcal vaccine as a control. The CDR3 runs from the conserved cysteine through the conserved F or W. D genes are given only for firm matches. Size is stated for part of the rows, as once, few or many counts, or as a class when the clone is expanded.

D gene,J gene,clone size,V gene,CDR3 protein,CDR3 DNA
.,TRBJ1-1,.,TRBV6-6,CASSRPQTRNTEAFF,TGTGCCAGCAGCCGACCACAGACCCGCAACACTGAAGCTTTCTTT
TRBD1,TRBJ2-7,.,TRBV7-6,CASTLGTGGWEQYF,TGTGCCAGCACCCTAGGGACAGGGGGATGGGAGCAGTACTTC
.,TRBJ1-2,.,TRBV18,CASSSTGYYGYTF,TGTGCCAGCTCATCCACAGGATACTATGGCTACACCTTC
TRBD2,TRBJ2-5,.,TRBV28,CASSWREGMNQETQYF,TGTGCCAGCAGTTGGCGGGAGGGCATGAACCAAGAGACCCAGTACTTC
.,TRBJ1-1,.,TRBV5-8,CASSLVGTLNTEAFF,TGTGCCAGCAGCTTGGTTGGCACCTTGAACACTGAAGCTTTCTTT
.,TRBJ1-6,.,TRBV7-9,CASSPYSSGVGSPLHF,TGTGCCAGCAGCCCATACAGTTCGGGGGTTGGGTCACCCCTCCACTTT
.,TRBJ1-2,.,TRBV6-5,CASSPLGQRYGYTF,TGTGCCAGCAGCCCCCTCGGCCAGAGATATGGCTACACCTTC
.,TRBJ2-7,.,TRBV6-5,CASTIVAASYEQYF,TGTGCCAGCACGATAGTAGCGGCCTCCTACGAGCAGTACTTC
.,TRBJ2-3,.,TRBV24-1,CATSDVTDTQYF,TGTGCCACCAGTGATGTCACAGATACGCAGTATTTT
.,TRBJ2-1,.,TRBV7-9,CASSQPQQYPSGYNEQFF,TGTGCCAGCAGCCAACCCCAACAGTACCCATCTGGGTACAATGAGCAGTTCTTC
TRBD2,TRBJ2-7,.,TRBV28,CASSMSGRRREQYF,TGTGCCAGCAGTATGAGCGGGAGAAGGAGAGAGCAGTACTTC
TRBD1,TRBJ2-7,.,TRBV5-1,CASSLGDRGLGEQYF,TGCGCCAGCAGCTTGGGGGACAGGGGGCTTGGCGAGCAGTACTTC
.,TRBJ2-6,.,TRBV5-8,CASSLGTATFSGANVLTF,TGTGCCAGCAGCTTGGGGACGGCTACTTTCTCTGGGGCCAACGTCCTGACTTTC
.,TRBJ2-3,.,TRBV14,CASSQYPLRWEDTDTQYF,TGTGCCAGCAGCCAATACCCCCTTCGGTGGGAGGACACAGATACGCAGTATTTT
TRBD1,TRBJ1-1,.,TRBV27,CASSRDRAPNTEAFF,TGTGCCAGCAGTAGAGACAGGGCGCCGAACACTGAAGCTTTCTTT
.,TRBJ1-3,.,TRBV13,CASSRTAVGNTIYF,TGTGCCAGCAGCCGCACAGCTGTTGGAAACACCATATATTTT
.,TRBJ1-2,.,TRBV28,CASSLLGSGGGYTF,TGTGCCAGCAGTTTACTGGGGTCGGGCGGTGGCTACACCTTC
TRBD1,TRBJ1-4,few,TRBV5-1,CASSLGQGEVEKLFF,TGCGCCAGCAGCTTGGGACAGGGGGAGGTGGAAAAACTGTTTTTT
TRBD2,TRBJ2-1,.,TRBV24-1,CATSDSPGRAGAYNEQFF,TGTGCCACCAGTGATTCCCCCGGGAGGGCGGGTGCCTACAATGAGCAGTTCTTC
.,TRBJ1-2,.,TRBV5-6,CASREAGDGYTF,TGTGCCAGCAGGGAGGCAGGGGATGGCTACACCTTC
.,TRBJ1-5,.,TRBV29-1,CSVLISNQPQHF,TGCAGCGTTCTTATTAGCAATCAGCCCCAGCATTTT
.,TRBJ1-1,.,TRBV29-1,CSVFGPTGNTEAFF,TGCAGCGTTTTCGGCCCTACTGGGAACACTGAAGCTTTCTTT
.,TRBJ1-4,.,TRBV19,CASSWGPEKLFF,TGTGCCAGTAGTTGGGGCCCTGAAAAACTGTTTTTT
.,TRBJ1-2,once,TRBV11-2,CASSLGGGARDYGYTF,TGTGCCAGCAGCTTAGGTGGGGGGGCGCGAGACTATGGCTACACCTTC
TRBD2,TRBJ2-5,.,TRBV7-2,CASSSRTSVETQYF,TGTGCCAGCAGCTCCCGAACTAGCGTGGAGACCCAGTACTTC
TRBD2,TRBJ2-1,.,TRBV30,CAWSAYLGTSGSGNEQFF,TGTGCCTGGAGTGCCTACCTAGGGACTAGCGGGAGTGGGAATGAGCAGTTCTTC
.,TRBJ1-2,.,TRBV27,CASSFRRGNYGYTF,TGTGCCAGCAGTTTTCGCCGGGGCAACTATGGCTACACCTTC
.,TRBJ1-4,once,TRBV5-1,CASSLEDQANEKLFF,TGCGCCAGCAGCTTGGAGGATCAGGCTAATGAAAAACTGTTTTTT
.,TRBJ1-4,.,TRBV15,CATSREWREKLFF,TGTGCCACCAGCAGAGAATGGAGAGAAAAACTGTTTTTT
.,TRBJ2-1,.,TRBV21-1,CASSKAGRLDPSVEQFF,TGTGCCAGCAGCAAAGCGGGCCGTCTGGACCCTTCGGTGGAGCAGTTCTTC
.,TRBJ1-5,.,TRBV2,CASSESTGYQPQHF,TGTGCCAGCAGTGAATCCACAGGGTATCAGCCCCAGCATTTT
TRBD2,TRBJ2-2,.,TRBV27,CASSRLAGGQANTGELFF,TGTGCCAGCAGTCGACTAGCGGGAGGACAAGCGAACACCGGGGAGCTGTTTTTT
TRBD2,TRBJ2-3,.,TRBV7-3,CASSLTSGNTDTQYF,TGTGCCAGCAGCTTGACTAGCGGAAACACAGATACGCAGTATTTT
.,TRBJ2-3,.,TRBV19,CASTRGVGLGTDTQYF,TGTGCCAGTACCAGGGGAGTGGGGTTAGGCACAGATACGCAGTATTTT
TRBD2,TRBJ2-5,.,TRBV7-2,CASSFSGVAQETQYF,TGTGCCAGCAGCTTTAGCGGGGTCGCCCAAGAGACCCAGTACTTC
.,TRBJ1-1,.,TRBV5-6,CASSLGGANTEAFF,TGTGCCAGCAGCTTGGGCGGGGCGAACACTGAAGCTTTCTTT
.,TRBJ1-6,.,TRBV4-2,CASSQGEIVSYNSPLHF,TGTGCCAGCAGCCAAGGAGAGATAGTCTCCTATAATTCACCCCTCCACTTT
.,TRBJ2-7,.,TRBV28,CASWTASSYEQYF,TGTGCCAGTTGGACGGCGAGCTCCTACGAGCAGTACTTC
TRBD1,TRBJ2-2,once,TRBV7-3,CASSLDRGPTGELFF,TGTGCCAGCAGCTTGGACAGGGGGCCCACCGGGGAGCTGTTTTTT
.,TRBJ2-1,.,TRBV18,CASSGWEYNEQFF,TGTGCCAGCTCAGGGTGGGAATACAATGAGCAGTTCTTC
.,TRBJ2-1,.,TRBV3-1/TRBV3-2,CASSQDPPDSYNEQFF,TGTGCCAGCAGCCAAGATCCCCCGGATTCCTACAATGAGCAGTTCTTC
TRBD2,TRBJ2-1,.,TRBV20-1,CSASNAPGGRLEQFF,TGCAGTGCTAGTAACGCACCAGGCGGGAGGCTTGAGCAGTTCTTC
.,TRBJ2-1,.,TRBV7-6,CASSSAVSYNEQFF,TGTGCCAGCAGCTCAGCGGTTTCCTACAATGAGCAGTTCTTC
.,TRBJ1-1,once,TRBV3-1/TRBV3-2,CASSPPTLNTEAFF,TGTGCCAGCAGCCCCCCAACCCTGAACACTGAAGCTTTCTTT
.,TRBJ2-1,.,TRBV9,CASSLLVGPNEQFF,TGTGCCAGCAGCCTCCTGGTTGGCCCGAATGAGCAGTTCTTC
TRBD1,TRBJ1-5,.,TRBV7-2,CASSLGTGGSQPQHF,TGTGCCAGCAGCCTGGGGACAGGGGGGAGCCAGCCCCAGCATTTT
.,TRBJ2-1,once,TRBV28,CASSPQTGAYNEQFF,TGTGCCAGCAGCCCCCAGACTGGGGCCTACAATGAGCAGTTCTTC
.,TRBJ1-5,once,TRBV18,CASSPSGEQPQHF,TGTGCCAGCTCACCGTCAGGGGAACAGCCCCAGCATTTT
.,TRBJ2-3,.,TRBV28,CASSFRDTQYF,TGTGCCAGCAGTTTTCGAGATACGCAGTATTTT
TRBD2,TRBJ2-1,.,TRBV3-1/TRBV3-2,CASSSLAGGRNEQFF,TGTGCCAGCAGCTCTCTAGCGGGAGGGAGGAATGAGCAGTTCTTC
.,TRBJ2-5,.,TRBV3-1/TRBV3-2,CASSQGPGGGETQYF,TGTGCCAGCAGCCAAGGTCCGGGTGGTGGAGAGACCCAGTACTTC
TRBD1,TRBJ2-2,.,TRBV7-7,CASSFRQGGANTGELFF,TGTGCCAGCAGCTTCCGACAGGGGGGGGCGAACACCGGGGAGCTGTTTTTT
.,TRBJ1-1,once,TRBV7-9,CASSAPNTEAFF,TGTGCCAGCAGCGCCCCAAACACTGAAGCTTTCTTT
.,TRBJ1-3,.,TRBV11-2,CASSQTGDSGNTIYF,TGTGCCAGCAGCCAAACAGGAGACTCTGGAAACACCATATATTTT
.,TRBJ2-7,.,TRBV21-1,CASTPGGIIF,TGTGCCAGCACGCCGGGTGGGATTATCTTC
TRBD2,TRBJ2-5,.,TRBV7-3,CASSLGTSGPETQYF,TGTGCCAGCAGCCTCGGGACTAGCGGGCCAGAGACCCAGTACTTC
.,TRBJ2-7,.,TRBV4-1,CASSQDLGRAGEQYF,TGCGCCAGCAGCCAAGATCTTGGCAGGGCGGGCGAGCAGTACTTC
TRBD2,TRBJ2-7,.,TRBV30,CAWSRLAGVGEQYF,TGTGCCTGGAGCAGACTAGCGGGAGTTGGCGAGCAGTACTTC
.,TRBJ1-4,once,TRBV7-6,CASSPMDSFATNEKLFF,TGTGCCAGCAGCCCTATGGACAGTTTTGCAACTAATGAAAAACTGTTTTTT
TRBD2,TRBJ2-2,.,TRBV7-9,CARGTSGNTGELFF,TGTGCCAGGGGGACTAGCGGGAACACCGGGGAGCTGTTTTTT